This TCR beta chain was profiled in a study of human T cells and chemical hapten exposure (dated by TCRdb to the early 2020s). Background on the whole study: For sensitization, 2% DPC in acetone was applied to a roughly 2 cm by roughly 2 cm area of upper inner arm skin. Patients additionally received weekly therapeutic DPC doses to the scalp throughout the approximately 24-week study period. Blood samples were taken from patients before sensitization (week 0) and then at 2, 6 and about 24 weeks after DPC sensitization. This study followed changes in the peripheral blood TCR repertoire in vivo during primary and secondary sensitization of alopecia patients to the hapten diphenylcyclopropenone (DPC). Patch tests used Finn chambers with 0.01% DPC on the upper back, scored after 6 days by International Contact Dermatitis Research Group standards. Libraries were pooled for sequencing, and per-sample TCR yields varied mainly because of small differences in library volumes within the pool. The patient cohort, mostly female, included alopecia areata with under or over 50% scalp involvement, alopecia totalis and alopecia universalis. Twenty-nine alopecia patients gave blood for TCR sequencing at one to four time points (pre-sensitization, 2, 6 and 24 weeks). Study-wide conclusions, independent of this receptor: The number of TCRs above 1 in 1000 frequency did not change with DPC sensitization; there was no evidence of global repertoire structure alterations. Expanded TCRs formed significantly more large CDR3 similarity clusters than pre-sensitization or healthy control sets, consistent with antigen-driven responses. Alopecia, a presumed autoimmune disease, was present in all patients, so the immune response of the patients might differ from that of healthy individuals. Repeated subsampling changed both the strength of the expansion versus patch-test correlation and the threshold at which the correlation became significant. Patch test score correlated positively with the number of PT1 expanded TCRs, reaching significance at thresholds 8, 16 and 32 but not at 4.

Per the publication, the time point label means: patch test 3, about 24 weeks after DPC sensitization. The sample's treatment or condition label, in plain terms: therapeutic diphenylcyclopropenone sensitization with weekly scalp DPC. Blood at each patch-test visit was drawn before the patch test was applied. Patients were considered eligible if aged 18 to 70, diagnosed with alopecia and deemed suitable for DPC therapy, and patients were excluded if pregnant. Total RNA was extracted from unfractionated whole blood collected in Tempus Blood RNA tubes. The library was built by means of RACE. Sequenced using a NextSeq 500. During library preparation, unique molecular identifiers were attached to individual cDNA molecules so that TCRs could be counted in a quantitative, reproducible way. Each blood RNA sample was used to sequence both TCR alpha and TCR beta chains. Turning to the authors' computational methods: The median number of TCRs per sample was over 95,000, ranging from 23,224 to 690,600. V, J and CDR3 annotation of the TCR reads was performed with the Decombinator software suite. To make PS versus PT1 abundance plots, every sample was subsampled to the same number of TCRs (28,000). Expanded TCRs were defined as absent before sensitization and observed at least eight times at the 2-week time point. The public reads were reanalyzed by TCRdb: fastp trimming at Q25, MiXCR alignment, in-frame beta chains only. Each CDR3 protein gets just one entry, which takes the most common genes and DNA from the rows behind it. The V and J calls follow TCRdb's processing rather than the paper's. This sample is represented by some 180,000 distinct CDR3 sequences; 20% to 25% of them were singletons. About 2.3% of the sample is in the top ten clones.

In this sample, this clonotype turned up many times. What this receptor recognizes is not known. Per-base quality was not reported, and no clone a single base away is much larger than it. The V and J ends are trimmed by 3 bases and 4 bases, leaving 7 bases between them. The germline V gene gives CDR1 as MDHEN and CDR2 as SYDVKM. The CDR3 spans 13 residues, from the cysteine through the phenylalanine. The DNA shown is the 39-base CDR3, in frame from base 1. Recombination joined TRBV28 with TRBJ2-1; the D gene lacks a confident call. This specimen consisted of whole blood, obtained in connection with sensitization to the hapten diphenylcyclopropenone (DPC). The clonotype originates from a middle-aged woman with alopecia areata. Some clones in this sample may be carry-over from other donors' samples. The sequence in DNA is TGTGCCAGCAGTTTGGGTCGGTACAATGAGCAGTTCTTC. This sequence encodes CASSLGRYNEQFF.